The 13 T cell receptor beta chains below come from one sample, sequenced in a study of blood T cell repertoires in COVID-19. Method: immunoSEQ multiplex PCR; TCRdb's copy keeps in-frame clones and lacks some. The sample lists 100,000 to 120,000 clones; around 86% were seen once. Sequencing used peripheral blood. These receptors came from a man older than 75 with acute or convalescent COVID-19.

This chain connects TRBV6-5 to TRBJ1-3; D perhaps matches TRBD1 (6 bases). V was clipped by 2 bases and J by 0 bases, with 8 bases between them. CDR3 length equals 15 residues. Looked up from germline, CDR1 is MNHEY and CDR2 is SVGAGI. CDR3 bases: TGTGCCAGCAGTTACGCGACAGGCTCTGGAAACACCATATATTTT. It codes for CASSYATGSGNTIYF.

V and J are TRBV6-5 and TRBJ2-7; possibly TRBD1 for D (5 bases). The CDR3 extends over 12 amino acids. Trimming removed 6 bases at V and 6 bases at J, with 12 bases between. Germline V lookup: CDR1 MNHEY, CDR2 SVGAGI. CDR3 amino acids: CASRVLGVEQYF. The CDR3 bases are TGTGCCAGCAGAGTGTTAGGGGTCGAGCAGTACTTC.

The CDR3 region has the DNA TGTGCCAGCAGCGCCCAGCGGGGCCTGAACACCGGGGAGCTGTTTTTT. This sequence encodes CASSAQRGLNTGELFF. V and J are TRBV7-3 and TRBJ2-2, with TRBD2 identical over 7 bases. V dropped 5 bases and J dropped 1; count of bases not matched to a gene: 7. This CDR3 contains 16 residues. CDR1 and CDR2 from the germline V gene are SGHTA and FQGTGA.

The genes are TRBV12-3 or TRBV12-4 and TRBJ2-7, with D possibly TRBD1 on 6 matching bases. V gave up 1 base and J gave up 4 bases, with 8 bases separating them. The CDR3 contains 13 residues. The CDR3 is CASSLVQGYEQYF. CDR3 coding DNA: TGTGCCAGCAGTTTAGTACAGGGTTACGAGCAGTACTTC.

The CDR3 nucleotides read TGTGCCAGCACCTGGGGACAGAGGAACACTGAAGCTTTCTTT. Translation gives CASTWGQRNTEAFF. This chain connects TRBV5-4 to TRBJ1-1; 7 bases are shared with TRBD1. CDR3 length: 14 amino acids. Germline CDR1 and CDR2: SGHNT and YYREEE (reference sequence). V was pared by 6 bases and J by 1 base, with 6 bases of the junction left unmatched.

The chain links TRBV7-3 to TRBJ2-2, with a weak D call TRBD1 (6 bases). Trimming shortened V by 5 bases and J by 0 bases, and 13 bases separated the two germline ends. This CDR3 contains 16 residues. The germline gives CDR1 SGHTA, CDR2 FQGTGA. Written as DNA, the CDR3 is TGTGCCAGCAGCCCAAACGGACAGACGAACACCGGGGAGCTGTTTTTT. Its protein product is CASSPNGQTNTGELFF.

The gene calls are TRBV9 and TRBJ2-5; the match to TRBD2 covers 10 bases. Per the germline V gene, CDR1 is SGDLS and CDR2 is YYNGEE. The CDR3 contains 15 residues. Trimming took 1 base from V and 2 from J; bases not matched to a gene: 2. The CDR3: CASSVSLAGQETQYF. For the CDR3, the DNA is TGTGCCAGCAGCGTATCACTAGCGGGACAAGAGACCCAGTACTTC.

V is TRBV11-2 and J is TRBJ2-7; 8 nucleotides line up with TRBD1. Germline V gives CDR1 SGHAT, CDR2 FQNNGV. The CDR3 is 14 amino acids. The J segment lost 0 bases and the V segment lost 5 bases, leaving 3 bases of the junction unmatched. CDR3 in DNA: TGTGCCAGCAGCCGGGACAGGAGCTCCTACGAGCAGTACTTC. Translating gives CASSRDRSSYEQYF. Full variable domain (remainder filled in from reference TRBV11-2 and TRBJ2-7): EAGVAQSPRYKIIEKRQSVAFWCNPISGHATLYWYQQILGQGPKLLIQFQNNGVVDDSQLPKDRFSAERLKGVDSTLKIQPAKLEDSAVYLCASSRDRSSYEQYFGPGTRLTVT.

V and J are TRBV28 and TRBJ1-2; perhaps TRBD1 as D (5 bases). Trimming cost V 2 bases and J 6 bases, with 13 bases left between them. CDR1 and CDR2 from the germline V gene are MDHEN and SYDVKM. The CDR3 is made up of 14 amino acids. The CDR3 region is CASSLISPGNGYTF. CDR3 DNA sequence: TGTGCCAGCAGTTTAATATCGCCAGGGAATGGCTACACCTTC.

The V and J genes are TRBV5-1 and TRBJ2-3; 7 nucleotides match TRBD1. From germline, CDR1 is SGHRS and CDR2 YFSETQ. There are 13 residues in the CDR3. V was clipped by 4 bases and J by 3 bases; unmatched bases: 2. CDR3 sequence reads: CASSTTGTDTQYF. As DNA, the CDR3 is TGCGCCAGCAGCACGACAGGGACAGATACGCAGTATTTT. Complete variable domain (other parts from reference TRBV5-1 and TRBJ2-3): KAGVTQTPRYLIKTRGQQVTLSCSPISGHRSVSWYQQTPGQGLQFLFEYFSETQRNKGNFPGRFSGRQFSNSRSEMNVSTLELGDSALYLCASSTTGTDTQYFGPGTRLTVL.

The V and J genes are TRBV5-1 and TRBJ2-1; the match to TRBD2 covers 9 bases. V lost 0 bases, J lost 5 bases, and 9 bases stayed unmatched. Germline CDR1 reads SGHRS; CDR2 reads YFSETQ. This CDR3 is built from 17 residues. The CDR3 coding sequence is TGCGCCAGCAGCTTGGCCATCGGGGGACTAGCCAACAATGAGCAGTTCTTC. It translates to CASSLAIGGLANNEQFF.

CDR3 residues: CATSDAGGTRGEWNYGYTF. Here the CDR3 DNA reads TGTGCCACCAGTGATGCGGGGGGGACAAGGGGTGAGTGGAACTATGGCTACACCTTC. The chain employs TRBV24-1 and TRBJ1-2; a possible D gene is TRBD1 (6 bases). CDR1 is KGHDR, CDR2 SFDVKD, per germline. The CDR3 covers 19 residues. V shed 3 bases and J shed 2 bases, with 24 bases lying between them.

The sample holds one count of this clone. The V and J genes are TRBV11-2 and TRBJ2-2; D unresolved. The CDR3 consists of 14 residues. Deletions cut 1 base from V and 3 bases from J, with 6 bases between. Germline CDR1 and CDR2: SGHAT and FQNNGV. CDR3 region: CASSLVTDTGELFF. The CDR3 DNA reads TGTGCCAGCAGCTTAGTTACAGACACCGGGGAGCTGTTTTTT.